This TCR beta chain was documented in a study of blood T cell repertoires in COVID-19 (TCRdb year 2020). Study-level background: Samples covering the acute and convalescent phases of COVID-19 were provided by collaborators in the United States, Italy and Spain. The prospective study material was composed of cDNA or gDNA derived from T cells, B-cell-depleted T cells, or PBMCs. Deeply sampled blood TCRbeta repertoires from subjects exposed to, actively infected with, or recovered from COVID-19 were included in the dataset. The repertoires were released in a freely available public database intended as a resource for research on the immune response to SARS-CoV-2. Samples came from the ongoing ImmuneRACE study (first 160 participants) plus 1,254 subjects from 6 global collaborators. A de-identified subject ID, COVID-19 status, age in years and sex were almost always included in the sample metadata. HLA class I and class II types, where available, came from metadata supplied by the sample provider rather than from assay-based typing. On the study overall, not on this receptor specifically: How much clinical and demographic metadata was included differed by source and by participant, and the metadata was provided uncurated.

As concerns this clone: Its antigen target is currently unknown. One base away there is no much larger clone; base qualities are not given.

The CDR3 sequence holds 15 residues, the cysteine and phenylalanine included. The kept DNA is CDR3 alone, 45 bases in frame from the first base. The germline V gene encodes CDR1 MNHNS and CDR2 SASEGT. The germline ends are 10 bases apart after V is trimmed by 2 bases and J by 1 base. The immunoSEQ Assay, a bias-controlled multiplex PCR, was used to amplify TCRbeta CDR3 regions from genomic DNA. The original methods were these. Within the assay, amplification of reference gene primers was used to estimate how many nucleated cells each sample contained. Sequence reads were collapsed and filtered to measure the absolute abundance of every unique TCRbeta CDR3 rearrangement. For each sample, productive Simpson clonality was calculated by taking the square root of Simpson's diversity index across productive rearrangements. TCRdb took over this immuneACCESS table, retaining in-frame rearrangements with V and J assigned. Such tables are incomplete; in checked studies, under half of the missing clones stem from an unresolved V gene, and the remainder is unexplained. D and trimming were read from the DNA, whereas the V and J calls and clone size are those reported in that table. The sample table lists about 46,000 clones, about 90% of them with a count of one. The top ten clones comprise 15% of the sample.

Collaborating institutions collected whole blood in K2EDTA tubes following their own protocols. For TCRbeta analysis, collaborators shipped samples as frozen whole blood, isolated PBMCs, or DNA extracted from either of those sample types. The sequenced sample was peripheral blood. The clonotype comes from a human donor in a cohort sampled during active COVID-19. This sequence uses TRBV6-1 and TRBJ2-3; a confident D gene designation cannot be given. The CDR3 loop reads CASSERVVGTDTQYF. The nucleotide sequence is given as TGTGCCAGCAGTGAACGGGTTGTGGGCACAGATACGCAGTATTTT.